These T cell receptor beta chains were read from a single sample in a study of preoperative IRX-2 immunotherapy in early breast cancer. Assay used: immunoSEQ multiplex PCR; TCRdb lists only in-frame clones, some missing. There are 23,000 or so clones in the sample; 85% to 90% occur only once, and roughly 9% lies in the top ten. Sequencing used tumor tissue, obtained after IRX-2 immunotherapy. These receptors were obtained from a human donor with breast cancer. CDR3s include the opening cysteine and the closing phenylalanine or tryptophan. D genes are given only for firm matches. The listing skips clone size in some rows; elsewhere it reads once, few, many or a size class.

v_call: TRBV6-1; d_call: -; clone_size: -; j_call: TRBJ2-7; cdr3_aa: CASRPSEGYEQYF; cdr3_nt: TGTGCCAGCAGACCTTCCGAGGGCTACGAGCAGTACTTC
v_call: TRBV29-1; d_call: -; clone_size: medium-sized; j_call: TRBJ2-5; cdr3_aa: CSVEVGRGRSETQYF; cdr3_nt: TGCAGCGTTGAGGTCGGCAGGGGGAGGAGTGAGACCCAGTACTTC
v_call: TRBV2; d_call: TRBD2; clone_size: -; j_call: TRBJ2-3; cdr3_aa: CASSGLAGVPDTQYF; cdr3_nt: TGTGCCAGCAGTGGGCTAGCGGGAGTTCCAGATACGCAGTATTTT
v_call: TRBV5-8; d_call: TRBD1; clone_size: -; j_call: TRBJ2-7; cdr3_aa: CASSLEGGGEQYF; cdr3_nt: TGTGCCAGCAGCTTGGAAGGGGGCGGGGAGCAGTACTTC
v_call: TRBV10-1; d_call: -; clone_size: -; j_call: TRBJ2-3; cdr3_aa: CASSASTDTQYF; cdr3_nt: TGCGCCAGCAGTGCAAGCACAGATACGCAGTATTTT
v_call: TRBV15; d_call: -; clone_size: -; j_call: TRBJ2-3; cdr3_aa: CATSGPRATDTQYF; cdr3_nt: TGTGCCACCAGCGGGCCTAGAGCGACAGATACGCAGTATTTT
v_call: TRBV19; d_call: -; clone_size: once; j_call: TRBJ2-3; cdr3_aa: CASSMSTTDTQYF; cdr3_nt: TGTGCCAGTAGTATGTCCACCACAGATACGCAGTATTTT
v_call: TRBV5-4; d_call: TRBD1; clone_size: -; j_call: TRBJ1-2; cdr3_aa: CASSPDRGGGYTF; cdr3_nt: TGTGCCAGCAGCCCGGACAGGGGGGGTGGCTACACCTTC
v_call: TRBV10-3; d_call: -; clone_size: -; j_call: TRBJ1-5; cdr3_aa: CAISRDLVQPQHF; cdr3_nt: TGTGCCATCAGTAGGGACTTGGTACAGCCCCAGCATTTT
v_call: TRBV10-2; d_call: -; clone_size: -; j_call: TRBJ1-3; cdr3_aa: CASRGGFLGNTIYF; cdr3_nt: TGCGCCAGCAGGGGGGGGTTTCTTGGAAACACCATATATTTT
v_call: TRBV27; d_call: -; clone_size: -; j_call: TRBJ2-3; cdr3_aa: CASTPRGSGNTDTQYF; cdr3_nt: TGTGCCAGCACCCCGAGGGGGAGCGGAAACACAGATACGCAGTATTTT
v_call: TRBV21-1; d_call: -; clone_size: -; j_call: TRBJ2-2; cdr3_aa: CASSRAGVPGELFF; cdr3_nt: TGTGCCAGCTCTAGGGCGGGAGTTCCCGGGGAGCTGTTTTTT
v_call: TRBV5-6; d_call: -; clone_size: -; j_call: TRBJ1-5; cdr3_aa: CASSLWQNQPQHF; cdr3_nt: TGTGCCAGCAGCTTGTGGCAGAATCAGCCCCAGCATTTT
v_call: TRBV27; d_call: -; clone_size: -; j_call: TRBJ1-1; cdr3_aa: CASSFLAGGTEAFF; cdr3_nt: TGTGCCAGCAGTTTCCTGGCAGGCGGGACTGAAGCTTTCTTT
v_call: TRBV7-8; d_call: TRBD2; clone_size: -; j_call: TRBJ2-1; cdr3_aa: CASSGGTSAYNEQFF; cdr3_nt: TGTGCCAGCAGCGGCGGGACTAGCGCGTACAATGAGCAGTTCTTC
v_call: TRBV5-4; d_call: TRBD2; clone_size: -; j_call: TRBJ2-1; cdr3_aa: CASSLGLADFYNEQFF; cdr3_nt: TGTGCCAGCAGCTTAGGGCTAGCGGATTTTTACAATGAGCAGTTCTTC
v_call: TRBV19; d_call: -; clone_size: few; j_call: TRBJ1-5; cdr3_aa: CASRADYSNQPQHF; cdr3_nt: TGTGCCAGTAGGGCAGATTATAGCAATCAGCCCCAGCATTTT
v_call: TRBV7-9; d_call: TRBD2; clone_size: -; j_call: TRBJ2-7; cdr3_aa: CASSPGGLAGGGEQYF; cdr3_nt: TGTGCCAGCAGCCCAGGGGGCCTAGCGGGAGGGGGTGAGCAGTACTTC
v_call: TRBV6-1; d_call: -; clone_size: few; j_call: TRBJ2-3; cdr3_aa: CASSEIGAGGTDTQYF; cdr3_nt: TGTGCCAGCAGTGAAATCGGGGCGGGTGGCACAGATACGCAGTATTTT
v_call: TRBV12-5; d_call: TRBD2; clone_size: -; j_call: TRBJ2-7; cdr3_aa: CASGLARRLAEYEQYF; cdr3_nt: TGTGCTAGTGGTTTGGCAAGAAGACTAGCCGAATACGAGCAGTACTTC
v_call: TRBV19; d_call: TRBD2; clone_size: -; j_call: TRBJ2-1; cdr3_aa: CASSIRLAGNNEQFF; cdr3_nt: TGTGCCAGTAGTATCCGACTAGCGGGGAACAATGAGCAGTTCTTC
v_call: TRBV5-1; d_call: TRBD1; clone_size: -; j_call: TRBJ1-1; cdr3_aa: CASSTGQPEAFF; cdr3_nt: TGCGCCAGCAGCACGGGACAGCCTGAAGCTTTCTTT
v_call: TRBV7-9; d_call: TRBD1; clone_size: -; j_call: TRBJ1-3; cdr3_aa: CASSTDRVRNTIYF; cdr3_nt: TGTGCCAGCAGTACAGACAGGGTGCGAAACACCATATATTTT
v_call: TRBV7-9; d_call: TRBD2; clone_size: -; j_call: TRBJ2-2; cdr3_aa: CASSLRLAGNTGELFF; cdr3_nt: TGTGCCAGCAGCCTGCGACTAGCGGGAAACACCGGGGAGCTGTTTTTT
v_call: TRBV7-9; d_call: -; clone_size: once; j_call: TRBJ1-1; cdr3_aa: CASSQRENTEAFF; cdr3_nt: TGTGCCAGCAGCCAGAGGGAAAACACTGAAGCTTTCTTT
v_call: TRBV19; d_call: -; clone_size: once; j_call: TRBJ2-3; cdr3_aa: CASSIGARPPADTQYF; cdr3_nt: TGTGCCAGTAGTATAGGAGCCCGCCCTCCCGCAGATACGCAGTATTTT
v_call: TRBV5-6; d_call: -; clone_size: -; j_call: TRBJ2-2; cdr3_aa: CASSFVIGGPPNTGELFF; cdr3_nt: TGTGCCAGCAGCTTTGTGATTGGGGGTCCGCCGAACACCGGGGAGCTGTTTTTT
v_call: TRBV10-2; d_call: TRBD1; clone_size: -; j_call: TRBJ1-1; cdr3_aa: CASRQTGGGTEAFF; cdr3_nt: TGCGCCAGCAGACAGACAGGGGGAGGCACTGAAGCTTTCTTT
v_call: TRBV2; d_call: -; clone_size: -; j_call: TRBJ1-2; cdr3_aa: CASQPPNYGYTF; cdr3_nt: TGTGCCAGCCAGCCTCCTAACTATGGCTACACCTTC
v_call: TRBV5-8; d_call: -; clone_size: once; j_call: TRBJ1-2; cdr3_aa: CASSLGPGRYGYTF; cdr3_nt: TGTGCCAGCAGCTTAGGGCCAGGCCGCTATGGCTACACCTTC